Reported below is one T cell receptor beta chain. Its antigen is unidentified. Likely unrecorded immune exposures existed in these nominally healthy donors. This specimen belongs to a study of cytomegalovirus exposure and HLA in healthy donors. Study-level findings and limits: Later, an analysis showed that TCR beta chains associated with HLA were more clonally expanded than others that were equally common. In vitro assays verified that three CMV-associated chains recognized CMV antigens specifically. When analyzed later, a missense DCLRE1C variant was found to be linked to TCR beta V- and J-gene trimming.

Germline V gives CDR1 LNHDA, CDR2 SQIVND (reference sequence). Trimming left V 5 bases short and J 6 bases short, with 15 bases between. The CDR3 totals 14 residues. This PCR relied on a set of 60 Vbeta primers and 13 Jbeta primers. Generated by immunoSEQ multiplex PCR, the TCRdb table keeps only in-frame clones and is missing some. The sample gives 120,000 to 150,000 clones, around 84% of which show up once; 3% is in the top ten. This chain uses TRBV19 with TRBJ2-3, with D perhaps TRBD2 (5 bases). The TCR comes from a man in his forties in good health and CMV-seropositive. The sequencing sample was made of PBMCs. The CDR3: CASSPAPGTDTQYF. The DNA of the CDR3 is TGTGCCAGTAGTCCGGCCCCGGGAACCGATACGCAGTATTTT.